These T cell receptor beta chains were read from a single sample in a study of T cells in Graves' hyperthyroidism and ophthalmopathy. TCRdb called the multiplex PCR reads again in MiXCR, with one record for every CDR3 protein. The data contain about 640,000 distinct CDR3 sequences, less than 25% of them singletons. Sequencing was carried out using blood. The receptor source for this set is a man aged 25-45 years with Graves' ophthalmopathy. The CDR3 runs from the conserved cysteine through the conserved F or W. D genes are given only for firm matches. Size tells how often a clone was seen (once, few, many) or the class of an expanded clone, and some rows leave it out.

d_gene	v_gene	abundance	j_gene	CDR3aa	CDR3nt
NA	TRBV12-3/TRBV12-4	NA	TRBJ2-2	CASSLVPHTGELFF	TGTGCCAGCAGTTTAGTCCCACACACCGGGGAGCTGTTTTTT
NA	TRBV7-6	few	TRBJ2-7	CASTLGASETYEQCF	TGTGCCAGCACCCTGGGGGCTAGCGAAACCTACGAGCAGTGCTTC
TRBD2	TRBV3-1	many	TRBJ2-7	CASSRRGESSEQYF	TGTGCCAGCAGCCGACGGGGGGAATCCAGCGAGCAGTACTTC
TRBD1	TRBV5-1	many	TRBJ1-1	CASSIRQGVNTEAFF	TGCGCCAGCAGCATTCGACAGGGAGTAAACACTGAAGCTTTCTTT
TRBD2	TRBV20-1	NA	TRBJ2-3	CSVPGLAGPSDTQYF	TGCAGTGTCCCGGGTCTAGCGGGGCCTTCTGATACGCAGTATTTT
NA	TRBV12-3/TRBV12-4	NA	TRBJ1-3	CASTLGQYGNTIYF	TGTGCCAGCACCCTGGGCCAGTATGGAAACACCATATATTTT
NA	TRBV28	many	TRBJ2-6	CATFEGARGANVLTF	TGTGCAACCTTTGAAGGGGCTAGAGGGGCCAACGTCCTGACTTTC
NA	TRBV20-1	NA	TRBJ2-7	CSAGTLDSFFYEQYF	TGCAGTGCTGGGACCTTGGACAGTTTCTTCTACGAGCAGTACTTC
NA	TRBV7-2	NA	TRBJ2-3	CASSIMIDRSTDTQYF	TGTGCCAGCAGCATTATGATAGACAGGAGCACAGATACGCAGTATTTT
NA	TRBV6-1	NA	TRBJ1-6	CASSRGASSPLHF	TGTGCCAGCAGTAGAGGGGCTAGTTCACCCCTCCACTTT
NA	TRBV2	NA	TRBJ1-6	CASSGSGRSSPLHF	TGTGCCAGCAGTGGGTCAGGGAGGAGTTCACCCCTCCACTTT
NA	TRBV3-1	many	TRBJ2-7	CASSSRHFSYEQYF	TGTGCCAGCAGCTCCAGACACTTCTCCTACGAGCAGTACTTC
TRBD2	TRBV15	few	TRBJ2-2	CATSRDRGSGRAGELFF	TGTGCCACCAGCAGAGATCGTGGTAGCGGGAGAGCCGGGGAGCTGTTTTTT
NA	TRBV29-1	NA	TRBJ2-1	CSGRVRTISGTVEQFF	TGCAGCGGGAGGGTCCGGACTATCTCGGGAACAGTTGAGCAGTTCTTC
NA	TRBV3-1	NA	TRBJ1-5	CASSTRADQPQHF	TGTGCCAGCAGCACCCGGGCCGATCAGCCCCAGCATTTT
NA	TRBV7-2	NA	TRBJ2-1	CASSDSGTGDEQFF	TGTGCCAGCAGCGATAGCGGGACAGGCGATGAGCAGTTCTTC
NA	TRBV5-5	NA	TRBJ2-1	CASSLLGITSYNEQFF	TGTGCCAGCAGCTTGTTGGGGATTACTTCCTACAATGAGCAGTTCTTC
TRBD1	TRBV5-1	few	TRBJ2-1	CASNPGQSYNEQFF	TGCGCCAGCAACCCGGGACAGAGTTACAATGAGCAGTTCTTC
TRBD2	TRBV20-1	few	TRBJ2-1	CSARGRVGPNEQFF	TGCAGTGCTCGCGGGAGGGTGGGTCCCAATGAGCAGTTCTTC
TRBD1	TRBV12-3/TRBV12-4	few	TRBJ1-5	CASSSSGTGVQPQHF	TGTGCCAGCAGTTCCTCCGGGACAGGGGTACAGCCCCAGCATTTT
NA	TRBV20-1	few	TRBJ2-1	CSARDLGGQNNEQFF	TGCAGTGCTAGAGATCTGGGGGGACAGAACAATGAGCAGTTCTTC
NA	TRBV5-1	few	TRBJ2-5	CASRKDPLRGETQYF	TGCGCCAGCAGGAAGGACCCCCTTAGGGGCGAGACCCAGTACTTC
TRBD1	TRBV28	NA	TRBJ2-1	CASTSQGVGNNEQFF	TGTGCCAGCACCTCACAGGGGGTAGGTAATAATGAGCAGTTCTTC
NA	TRBV5-5	NA	TRBJ1-1	CASSLVGGAVTNTEAFF	TGTGCCAGCAGCTTAGTGGGGGGCGCGGTGACGAACACTGAAGCTTTCTTT
TRBD2	TRBV20-1	many	TRBJ2-7	CSAPKRGYYEQYF	TGCAGTGCTCCAAAGCGGGGTTACTACGAGCAGTACTTC
TRBD1	TRBV5-6	few	TRBJ2-7	CASSPTWTGDYEQYF	TGTGCCAGCAGCCCAACTTGGACAGGCGACTACGAGCAGTACTTC
TRBD1	TRBV7-3	few	TRBJ2-7	CASSDSGGNEQYF	TGTGCCAGCAGCGACTCAGGGGGCAACGAGCAGTACTTC
NA	TRBV11-2	few	TRBJ2-5	CASSLDLRPTQYF	TGTGCCAGCAGCTTAGATCTGCGCCCGACTCAGTACTTC
NA	TRBV12-3/TRBV12-4	few	TRBJ1-2	CASSLSSPNYGYTF	TGTGCCAGCAGTTTATCATCTCCTAACTATGGCTACACCTTC
NA	TRBV3-1	many	TRBJ2-5	CASSHRQEYQETQYF	TGTGCCAGCAGCCATAGACAGGAGTACCAAGAGACCCAGTACTTC
TRBD2	TRBV6-2/TRBV6-3	NA	TRBJ2-7	CASSTGTSGSGEQYF	TGTGCCAGCAGCACCGGGACTAGCGGGAGTGGCGAGCAGTACTTC
TRBD2	TRBV5-1	many	TRBJ2-1	CASSLVTSGSNEQFF	TGCGCCAGCAGCTTGGTAACTAGCGGGAGTAATGAGCAGTTCTTC
NA	TRBV2	NA	TRBJ1-3	CASSGLDRSSGNTIYF	TGTGCCAGCAGTGGCTTGGACAGAAGCTCTGGAAACACCATATATTTT
TRBD1	TRBV20-1	NA	TRBJ2-4	CSARDRDRLKNIQYF	TGCAGTGCTAGAGATCGGGACAGGCTCAAAAACATTCAGTACTTC
TRBD2	TRBV7-9	NA	TRBJ2-1	CASSFPGGRYEQFF	TGTGCCAGCAGCTTTCCGGGAGGGCGGTATGAGCAGTTCTTC
NA	TRBV28	many	TRBJ2-1	CASRDTTGYHNEQFF	TGTGCCAGCAGGGACACCACAGGGTATCACAATGAGCAGTTCTTC